The rows below give T cell receptor beta chains drawn from one sample of a study of OX40 agonist ivuxolimab in advanced cancers. Data came from immunoSEQ multiplex PCR; TCRdb stores just in-frame clones and leaves some out. The repertoire consists of around 70,000 clones, with approximately 90% occurring once and the leading ten covering 7.6%. Sequences were derived from CD4+ or CD8+ T cells sorted from blood, sampled in a trial of the OX40 agonist ivuxolimab. The receptors here all came from an adult with an advanced solid tumor such as melanoma, head and neck, liver or kidney cancer. CDR3s include the opening cysteine and the closing phenylalanine or tryptophan. D genes are given only for firm matches. Clone size, where shown, is once, few, many, or a class for clones that have expanded.

D: NA; J: TRBJ2-7; V: TRBV27; size: once; CDR3: CASSFGTATYEQYF; DNA: TGTGCCAGCAGTTTCGGAACAGCTACCTACGAGCAGTACTTC
D: NA; J: TRBJ1-1; V: TRBV10-2; size: NA; CDR3: CASSEVAFMNTEAFF; DNA: TGCGCCAGCAGTGAGGTGGCCTTCATGAACACTGAAGCTTTCTTT
D: TRBD1; J: TRBJ2-2; V: TRBV12-5; size: NA; CDR3: CASGLRQGRELFF; DNA: TGTGCTAGTGGTTTGAGACAGGGCAGGGAGCTGTTTTTT
D: TRBD1; J: TRBJ1-2; V: TRBV5-4; size: few; CDR3: CASSLWTGANYGYTF; DNA: TGTGCCAGCAGCCTTTGGACAGGGGCAAACTATGGCTACACCTTC
D: TRBD1; J: TRBJ1-6; V: TRBV7-6; size: few; CDR3: CASSLVDRASPLHF; DNA: TGTGCCAGCAGCTTGGTTGACAGGGCTTCACCCCTCCACTTT
D: NA; J: TRBJ1-4; V: TRBV4-1; size: NA; CDR3: CASSPLQATNEKLFF; DNA: TGCGCCAGCAGCCCCCTCCAGGCAACTAATGAAAAACTGTTTTTT
D: NA; J: TRBJ2-3; V: TRBV7-9; size: NA; CDR3: CASSLAGRTDTQYF; DNA: TGTGCCAGCAGCTTAGCGGGCAGGACAGATACGCAGTATTTT
D: NA; J: TRBJ1-1; V: TRBV21-1; size: NA; CDR3: CASSKEWAAIMNTEAFF; DNA: TGTGCCAGCAGCAAAGAGTGGGCCGCGATTATGAACACTGAAGCTTTCTTT
D: NA; J: TRBJ2-7; V: TRBV5-6; size: NA; CDR3: CASSFYVGGLIYEQYF; DNA: TGTGCCAGCAGCTTTTACGTGGGGGGCCTTATCTACGAGCAGTACTTC
D: NA; J: TRBJ2-1; V: TRBV27; size: NA; CDR3: CASSLSRGAYEQFF; DNA: TGTGCCAGCAGTTTATCTCGGGGGGCGTATGAGCAGTTCTTC
D: TRBD1; J: TRBJ1-4; V: TRBV5-4; size: NA; CDR3: CASSSPGQGNEKLFF; DNA: TGTGCCAGCAGCTCTCCGGGACAGGGGAATGAAAAACTGTTTTTT
D: TRBD1; J: TRBJ2-2; V: TRBV10-2; size: NA; CDR3: CASTKDRNGGTGELFF; DNA: TGCGCCAGCACCAAGGACAGGAATGGTGGGACCGGGGAGCTGTTTTTT
D: TRBD1; J: TRBJ2-5; V: TRBV19; size: NA; CDR3: CASTEGQGAQETQYF; DNA: TGTGCCAGTACCGAGGGACAGGGGGCCCAAGAGACCCAGTACTTC
D: NA; J: TRBJ1-2; V: TRBV19; size: once; CDR3: CASSIVLTETYGYTF; DNA: TGTGCCAGTAGTATAGTTTTAACGGAGACCTATGGCTACACCTTC
D: NA; J: TRBJ2-7; V: TRBV11-2; size: NA; CDR3: CASSLVWSDSASEQYF; DNA: TGTGCCAGCAGCTTAGTTTGGTCAGACTCGGCTTCGGAGCAGTACTTC
D: NA; J: TRBJ1-1; V: TRBV9; size: NA; CDR3: CASSPGLGNTEAFF; DNA: TGTGCCAGCAGCCCAGGGTTGGGGAACACTGAAGCTTTCTTT
D: NA; J: TRBJ2-5; V: TRBV6-5; size: NA; CDR3: CASSFRETQYF; DNA: TGTGCCAGCAGTTTCAGGGAGACCCAGTACTTC
D: TRBD1; J: TRBJ1-2; V: TRBV13; size: NA; CDR3: CASSGTGTGVILRDGYTF; DNA: TGTGCCAGCAGCGGAACCGGGACAGGGGTCATTCTTAGGGATGGCTACACCTTC
D: NA; J: TRBJ2-5; V: TRBV5-1; size: NA; CDR3: CASSLRQGGSQETQYF; DNA: TGCGCCAGCAGCCTGAGACAGGGAGGGAGCCAAGAGACCCAGTACTTC
D: TRBD1; J: TRBJ2-7; V: TRBV4-1; size: NA; CDR3: CASSQGGDRGYEQYF; DNA: TGCGCCAGCAGCCAAGGAGGGGACAGGGGCTACGAGCAGTACTTC
D: TRBD2; J: TRBJ2-3; V: TRBV6-4; size: NA; CDR3: CASKPGTSGGRSTDTQYF; DNA: TGTGCCAGCAAACCCGGGACTAGCGGGGGGCGGAGCACAGATACGCAGTATTTT
D: TRBD1; J: TRBJ1-6; V: TRBV7-3; size: NA; CDR3: CASRETGFPLHF; DNA: TGTGCCAGCAGAGAGACAGGGTTCCCCCTCCACTTT
D: NA; J: TRBJ1-2; V: TRBV6-1; size: NA; CDR3: CASRDPIPIYGYTF; DNA: TGTGCCAGCCGCGATCCGATTCCTATCTATGGCTACACCTTC
D: TRBD1; J: TRBJ1-6; V: TRBV9; size: NA; CDR3: CASSTPGTGVNSPLHF; DNA: TGTGCCAGCAGCACCCCCGGGACAGGGGTTAATTCACCCCTCCACTTT
D: NA; J: TRBJ2-3; V: TRBV28; size: NA; CDR3: CASSLLPQRAQYF; DNA: TGTGCCAGCAGTCTCCTCCCTCAGAGGGCGCAGTATTTT
D: NA; J: TRBJ2-7; V: TRBV4-3; size: NA; CDR3: CASSQSAWGAYEQYF; DNA: TGCGCCAGCAGCCAATCGGCTTGGGGGGCCTACGAGCAGTACTTC
D: NA; J: TRBJ1-2; V: TRBV6-5; size: NA; CDR3: CASSYSQGGSVYGYTF; DNA: TGTGCCAGCAGTTACAGCCAGGGTGGCAGCGTCTATGGCTACACCTTC
D: NA; J: TRBJ2-5; V: TRBV7-9; size: once; CDR3: CASSPPGTNQETQYF; DNA: TGTGCCAGCAGCCCTCCCGGGACAAACCAAGAGACCCAGTACTTC
D: TRBD2; J: TRBJ2-2; V: TRBV9; size: NA; CDR3: CASSPRGTSGVLVKAGELFF; DNA: TGTGCCAGCAGCCCACGAGGGACTAGCGGGGTTCTGGTGAAGGCCGGGGAGCTGTTTTTT
D: NA; J: TRBJ1-2; V: TRBV10-3; size: NA; CDR3: CAISPALEGIRGGYTF; DNA: TGTGCCATCAGCCCCGCTCTGGAGGGGATTCGAGGGGGCTACACCTTC
D: TRBD1; J: TRBJ2-3; V: TRBV14; size: NA; CDR3: CASSLEWTGNTDTQYF; DNA: TGTGCCAGCAGCCTAGAGTGGACAGGGAACACAGATACGCAGTATTTT
D: NA; J: TRBJ1-5; V: TRBV7-9; size: few; CDR3: CASSLMGQPQHF; DNA: TGTGCCAGCAGCCTTATGGGGCAGCCCCAGCATTTT
D: TRBD1; J: TRBJ1-3; V: TRBV7-6; size: NA; CDR3: CASSATGTGNTIYF; DNA: TGTGCCAGCAGCGCGACAGGGACTGGAAACACCATATATTTT
D: NA; J: TRBJ2-1; V: TRBV10-3; size: NA; CDR3: CAISEQIRGSAVKSSYNEQFF; DNA: TGTGCCATCAGTGAGCAGATACGGGGGTCCGCCGTAAAAAGCTCCTACAATGAGCAGTTCTTC
D: NA; J: TRBJ2-7; V: TRBV5-6; size: NA; CDR3: CASSLGVAPSYEQYF; DNA: TGTGCCAGCAGCTTGGGTGTAGCGCCCTCCTACGAGCAGTACTTC
D: TRBD1; J: TRBJ1-5; V: TRBV19; size: once; CDR3: CASSPRDRTGGFSNQPQHF; DNA: TGTGCCAGTAGCCCTCGGGATAGAACAGGGGGGTTCAGCAATCAGCCCCAGCATTTT
D: NA; J: TRBJ1-1; V: TRBV7-2; size: NA; CDR3: CASSLRYRAVNTEAFF; DNA: TGTGCCAGCAGCTTAAGGTACAGGGCCGTGAACACTGAAGCTTTCTTT
D: TRBD1; J: TRBJ2-1; V: TRBV4-1; size: NA; CDR3: CASSQAGQGAKNEQFF; DNA: TGCGCCAGCAGCCAAGCCGGGCAGGGGGCTAAGAATGAGCAGTTCTTC
D: NA; J: TRBJ2-3; V: TRBV27; size: NA; CDR3: CASSLSVTGVPGDTQYF; DNA: TGTGCCAGCAGTTTATCGGTAACGGGGGTGCCAGGGGATACGCAGTATTTT
D: NA; J: TRBJ1-5; V: TRBV2; size: NA; CDR3: CASTPGGQPQHF; DNA: TGTGCCAGCACCCCCGGCGGACAGCCCCAGCATTTT
D: NA; J: TRBJ2-7; V: TRBV10-3; size: NA; CDR3: CAISESQGMDEQYF; DNA: TGTGCCATCAGTGAGTCCCAGGGTATGGACGAGCAGTACTTC
D: NA; J: TRBJ2-7; V: TRBV5-6; size: NA; CDR3: CASSSGASYEQYF; DNA: TGTGCCAGCAGCTCCGGGGCATCCTACGAGCAGTACTTC
D: NA; J: TRBJ2-2; V: TRBV25-1; size: NA; CDR3: CASSPRKLNTGELFF; DNA: TGTGCCAGCAGTCCCAGGAAACTTAACACCGGGGAGCTGTTTTTT
D: TRBD1; J: TRBJ1-5; V: TRBV5-6; size: NA; CDR3: CASSLGTGVRQPQHF; DNA: TGTGCCAGCAGCTTGGGAACAGGGGTCAGGCAGCCCCAGCATTTT
D: TRBD1; J: TRBJ1-2; V: TRBV9; size: NA; CDR3: CASSISGTGDYGYTF; DNA: TGTGCCAGCAGCATCTCCGGGACAGGGGACTATGGCTACACCTTC
D: NA; J: TRBJ2-7; V: TRBV28; size: NA; CDR3: CASIGPLGTYEQYF; DNA: TGTGCCAGCATAGGTCCCCTAGGCACCTACGAGCAGTACTTC
D: TRBD1; J: TRBJ1-5; V: TRBV27; size: NA; CDR3: CASSVLGGDRGHPQHF; DNA: TGTGCCAGCAGTGTCCTGGGGGGGGACAGGGGGCACCCCCAGCATTTT
D: NA; J: TRBJ1-3; V: TRBV5-1; size: NA; CDR3: CASSPTNRDTGNTIYF; DNA: TGCGCCAGCAGCCCAACCAACAGGGATACTGGAAACACCATATATTTT
D: TRBD1; J: TRBJ2-7; V: TRBV5-1; size: NA; CDR3: CASSTGTGDYEQYF; DNA: TGCGCCAGCTCCACCGGGACAGGGGACTACGAGCAGTACTTC
D: TRBD1; J: TRBJ2-7; V: TRBV11-1; size: NA; CDR3: CASSLNRGLVHEQYF; DNA: TGTGCCAGCAGCTTAAACAGGGGGCTGGTTCACGAGCAGTACTTC
D: NA; J: TRBJ2-7; V: TRBV9; size: NA; CDR3: CASSVSQGSYEQYF; DNA: TGTGCCAGCAGCGTAAGTCAGGGCTCCTACGAGCAGTACTTC
D: NA; J: TRBJ1-2; V: TRBV9; size: NA; CDR3: CASSSKGGIGRYGYTF; DNA: TGTGCCAGCTCCTCGAAGGGGGGTATTGGTCGCTATGGCTACACCTTC
D: TRBD2; J: TRBJ2-3; V: TRBV4-2; size: NA; CDR3: CASSLSFLAGGFTDTQYF; DNA: TGTGCCAGCAGCCTATCCTTCTTAGCGGGGGGATTCACAGATACGCAGTATTTT
D: NA; J: TRBJ1-1; V: TRBV7-9; size: NA; CDR3: CASSLALSEAFF; DNA: TGTGCCAGCAGCTTAGCTTTATCGGAAGCTTTCTTT
D: TRBD2; J: TRBJ2-7; V: TRBV14; size: NA; CDR3: CASSLSGFSSYEQYF; DNA: TGTGCCAGCAGCCTTAGCGGGTTTAGCTCCTACGAGCAGTACTTC
D: NA; J: TRBJ1-1; V: TRBV5-6; size: NA; CDR3: CASSQPVMNTEAFF; DNA: TGTGCCAGCTCCCAACCGGTGATGAACACTGAAGCTTTCTTT
D: NA; J: TRBJ2-7; V: TRBV11-2; size: NA; CDR3: CASSPVGNYEQYF; DNA: TGTGCCAGCAGCCCCGTCGGCAACTACGAGCAGTACTTC